The T cell receptor (beta chain) under discussion was sequenced for a study of shared clonotypes between healthy human individuals. Whole-study results and caveats: All-four-donor shared clonotypes had higher generation probabilities than non-shared clonotypes did.

The data were produced by immunoSEQ multiplex PCR, yet TCRdb's version contains in-frame clones alone and is incomplete. In the table there are approximately 600,000 clones, about 95% of which are singletons. The CDR3 has 11 residues. V lost 6 bases and J lost 5, with 8 bases in between. CDR1 SGHNT and CDR2 YYREEE come from the germline V gene (reference sequence). Positive CCR7 selection of CD45RO-negative cells yielded the naive CD8 cells, and terminally differentiated effector memory CD45RA+ cells were excluded. All donors were healthy HIV-negative adults lacking recent acute infections or vaccinations. Points on this clone: Its specificity is not known.

The chain employs TRBV5-4 and TRBJ1-2; D not certain. Material: naive CD8+ T cells sorted from blood. The TCR sequence derives from a woman in her 30s in good health. CDR3 coding DNA: TGTGCCAGCACGACTCCTTATGGCTACACCTTC. This gives the protein CASTTPYGYTF. The variable domain in full, completed from reference TRBV5-4 and TRBJ1-2, reads ETGVTQSPTHLIKTRGQQVTLRCSSQSGHNTVSWYQQALGQGPQFIFQYYREEENGRGNFPPRFSGLQFPNYSSELNVNALELDDSALYLCASTTPYGYTFGSGTRLTVV.